Described below is a single T cell receptor (beta chain) sequence and its context. The antigen remains unidentified. The CDR3 contains 15 residues. From germline, CDR1 is SGHAT and CDR2 FQNNGV. Trimming cost V 5 bases and J 2 bases, with 13 bases left between them. In the PCR, 60 Vbeta and 13 Jbeta primers were used. Generated by immunoSEQ multiplex PCR, the TCRdb table keeps only in-frame clones and is missing some. The data show around 170,000 clones, roughly 80% seen once. In nominal health when sampled, donors likely had unrecorded immune exposures nonetheless. This specimen belongs to a study of cytomegalovirus exposure and HLA in healthy donors. Study-level information: A prior study identified 117 million unique TCR beta sequences from about 200 million T cells.

Study results and limitations: The study labeled more than 150 TCR beta chains cytomegalovirus-associated. In a later analysis, at a false discovery rate of 0.05, approximately 15,000 TCR beta sequences matched HLA alleles.

This TCR was recovered from a man aged 35 to 55 in good health and CMV-seropositive. The sample was PBMCs. V gene TRBV11-2 combines with J gene TRBJ1-3; D unresolved. The CDR3 loop is CASSPQAETGNTIYF. In DNA form, the CDR3 reads TGTGCCAGCAGCCCCCAGGCAGAAACTGGAAACACCATATATTTT.